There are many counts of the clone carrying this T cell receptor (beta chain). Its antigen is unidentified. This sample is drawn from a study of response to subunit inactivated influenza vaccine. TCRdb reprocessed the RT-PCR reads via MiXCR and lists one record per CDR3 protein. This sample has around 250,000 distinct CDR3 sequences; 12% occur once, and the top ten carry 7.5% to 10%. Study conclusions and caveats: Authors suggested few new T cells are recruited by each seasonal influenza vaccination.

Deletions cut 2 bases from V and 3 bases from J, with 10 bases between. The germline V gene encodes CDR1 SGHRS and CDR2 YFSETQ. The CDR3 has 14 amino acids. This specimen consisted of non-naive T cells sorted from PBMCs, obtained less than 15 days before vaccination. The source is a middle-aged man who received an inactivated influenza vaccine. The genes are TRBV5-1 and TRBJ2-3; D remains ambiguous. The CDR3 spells CASSLGRRTDTQYF. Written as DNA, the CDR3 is TGCGCCAGCAGCTTAGGGCGTCGAACAGATACGCAGTATTTT.